This is a list of T cell receptor beta chains from one sample in a study of T cell responses to AZD1222 COVID-19 vaccine. Some clones are missing from TCRdb's copy, which holds only in-frame ones; the method was immunoSEQ multiplex PCR. This sample has some 190,000 clones; almost 90% occur once, and the top ten carry approximately 7.7%. This specimen was peripheral blood, taken on day 0 of AZD1222 vaccination. These TCRs come from an adult in good health. The CDR3 runs from the conserved cysteine through the conserved F or W. Fields, in order: V gene, J gene, D gene, clone size, CDR3 protein, CDR3 DNA. A D gene is named only where the DNA matches it firmly. Clone size, where shown, is once, few, many, or a class for clones that have expanded.

>TRBV5-4|TRBJ2-1|NA|NA
CASSLSAGPDHEQFF
TGTGCCAGCAGCTTGTCGGCAGGGCCCGATCATGAGCAGTTCTTC
>TRBV20-1|TRBJ2-5|NA|NA
CSAKGVETQYF
TGCAGTGCTAAGGGGGTGGAGACCCAGTACTTC
>TRBV24-1|TRBJ1-5|NA|NA
CATSLGYSNQPQHF
TGTGCCACCAGTCTCGGCTATAGCAATCAGCCCCAGCATTTT
>TRBV2|TRBJ2-1|NA|NA
CASSASLAGSYNEQFF
TGTGCCAGCAGTGCGTCGCTAGCAGGGAGCTACAATGAGCAGTTCTTC
>TRBV5-1|TRBJ2-3|TRBD2|NA
CASSLSGRGRTDTQYF
TGCGCCAGCAGCCTCTCCGGGCGCGGGAGGACAGATACGCAGTATTTT
>TRBV10-3|TRBJ2-3|NA|NA
CAISDGLGDTQYF
TGTGCCATCAGTGATGGGCTGGGAGATACGCAGTATTTT
>TRBV7-2|TRBJ1-5|NA|NA
CASSSQGNNQPQHF
TGTGCCAGCAGCTCGCAGGGAAACAATCAGCCCCAGCATTTT
>TRBV6-4|TRBJ1-6|TRBD1|NA
CASRGQANNSPLHF
TGTGCCAGCAGGGGACAGGCTAATAATTCACCCCTCCACTTT
>TRBV7-2|TRBJ1-5|NA|NA
CASSPLTRPNQPQHF
TGTGCCAGCAGCCCGCTAACCAGACCCAATCAGCCCCAGCATTTT
>TRBV7-8|TRBJ2-5|NA|NA
CASSLAHQETQYF
TGTGCCAGCAGCTTAGCGCACCAAGAGACCCAGTACTTC
>TRBV7-8|TRBJ1-5|TRBD1|NA
CASSLRGQGGQPQHF
TGTGCCAGCAGCTTGCGGGGACAGGGAGGTCAGCCCCAGCATTTT
>TRBV7-3|TRBJ2-1|TRBD1|NA
CASSWTGGEFNEQFF
TGTGCCAGCAGCTGGACAGGGGGCGAGTTCAATGAGCAGTTCTTC
>TRBV18|TRBJ1-6|NA|NA
CASSPLDTNSPLHF
TGTGCCAGCTCACCACTAGACACTAATTCACCCCTCCACTTT
>TRBV6-2/TRBV6-3|TRBJ2-5|NA|NA
CASSPRDGETQYF
TGTGCCAGCAGTCCCAGGGATGGAGAGACCCAGTACTTC
>TRBV2|TRBJ2-2|NA|NA
CASTFSPLTGELFF
TGTGCCAGCACCTTCTCCCCCCTCACCGGGGAGCTGTTTTTT
>TRBV7-2|TRBJ1-5|TRBD1|NA
CASSLGRTGGEGPQHF
TGTGCCAGCAGCTTAGGTAGGACAGGGGGCGAGGGGCCCCAGCATTTT
>TRBV19|TRBJ1-1|NA|NA
CASSISTARDEAFF
TGTGCCAGTAGTATATCTACCGCGAGGGATGAAGCTTTCTTT
>TRBV28|TRBJ2-5|NA|NA
CASSPGETQYF
TGTGCCAGCAGCCCCGGGGAGACCCAGTACTTC
>TRBV5-1|TRBJ2-5|NA|few
CASSLEQGTLETQYF
TGCGCCAGCAGCTTGGAGCAGGGGACCCTAGAGACCCAGTACTTC
>TRBV27|TRBJ2-2|NA|once
CASRRTNTGELFF
TGTGCCAGCAGACGGACAAACACCGGGGAGCTGTTTTTT
>TRBV20-1|TRBJ2-5|NA|NA
CSAGRVETQYF
TGCAGTGCCGGCAGGGTAGAGACCCAGTACTTC
>TRBV2|TRBJ1-4|NA|NA
CASSALKGEKLFF
TGTGCCAGCAGTGCACTTAAAGGGGAAAAACTGTTTTTT
>TRBV27|TRBJ1-1|NA|NA
CASSKQPNTEAFF
TGTGCCAGCAGCAAACAGCCGAACACTGAAGCTTTCTTT
>TRBV7-3|TRBJ1-5|TRBD1|few
CASSYSWDRGYSNQPQHF
TGTGCCAGCAGCTACAGTTGGGACAGGGGCTATAGCAATCAGCCCCAGCATTTT